Following are 2 T cell receptor beta chains from one sample sequenced in a study of beta chain features in type 1 diabetes. Sequencing targeted expressed TCRB transcripts, as all isolated RNA had been reverse transcribed. Sequencing was performed with immunoSEQ multiplex PCR; in TCRdb, only in-frame clones are kept and a portion is missing. The table includes about 620,000 clones, less than 20% detected once. Sequencing used naive CD4+ T cells from blood. Receptors originate from a man younger than 30 in good health.

This clone was observed a handful of times. The same CDR3 can be traced to other DNA sequences in this sample. The chain combines TRBV7-3 with TRBJ2-7; D unclear. CDR1 and CDR2 from the germline V gene are SGHTA and FQGTGA. V was pared by 2 bases and J by 0 bases, with 8 bases between. This CDR3 is 14 amino acids long. CDR3 sequence (DNA): TGTGCCAGCAGCTTAGGAGCTTCCTCCTACGAGCAGTACTTC. This encodes CASSLGASSYEQYF.

This clone appeared a few times. The chain couples TRBV10-3 to TRBJ1-5; D might be TRBD1 (5 bases). Per germline, CDR1 ENHRY and CDR2 SYGVKD. Trimming left V 6 bases short and J 5 bases short, with 8 bases between. This CDR3 comprises 12 residues. The CDR3: CAISEGDQPQHF. Here the CDR3 DNA reads TGTGCCATCAGCGAAGGGGATCAGCCCCAGCATTTT.